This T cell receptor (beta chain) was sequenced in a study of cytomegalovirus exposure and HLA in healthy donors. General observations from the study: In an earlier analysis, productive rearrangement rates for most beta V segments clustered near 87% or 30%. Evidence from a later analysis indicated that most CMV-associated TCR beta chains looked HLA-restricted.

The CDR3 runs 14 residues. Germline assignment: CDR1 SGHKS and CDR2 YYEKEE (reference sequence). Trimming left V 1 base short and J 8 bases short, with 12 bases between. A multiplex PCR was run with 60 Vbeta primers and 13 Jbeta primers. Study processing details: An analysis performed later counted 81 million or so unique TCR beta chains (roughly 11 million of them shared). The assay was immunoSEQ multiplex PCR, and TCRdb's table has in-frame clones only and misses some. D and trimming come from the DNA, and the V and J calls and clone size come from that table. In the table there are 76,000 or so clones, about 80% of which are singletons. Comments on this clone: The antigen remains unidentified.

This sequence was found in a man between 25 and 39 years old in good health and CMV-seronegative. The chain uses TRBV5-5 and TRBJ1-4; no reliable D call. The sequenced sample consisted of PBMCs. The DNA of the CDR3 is TGTGCCAGCAGCTTGAGAATTCGCGGGGAAAAACTGTTTTTT. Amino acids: CASSLRIRGEKLFF.